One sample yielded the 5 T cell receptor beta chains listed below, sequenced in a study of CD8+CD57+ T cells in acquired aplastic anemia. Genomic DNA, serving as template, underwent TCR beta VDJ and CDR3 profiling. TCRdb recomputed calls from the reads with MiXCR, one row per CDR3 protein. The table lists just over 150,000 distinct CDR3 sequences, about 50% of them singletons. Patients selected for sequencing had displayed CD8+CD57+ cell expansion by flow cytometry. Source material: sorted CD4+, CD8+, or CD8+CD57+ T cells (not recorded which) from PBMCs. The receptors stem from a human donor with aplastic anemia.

CDR3 sequence: CASSLGLAFNEQFF. The CDR3 DNA reads TGTGCCAGCAGTCTCGGACTAGCATTTAATGAGCAGTTCTTC. The chain is built from TRBV27 and TRBJ2-1; 8 bases map to TRBD2. After removal of 5 bases from V and 7 bases from J, the junction contained 7 bases not matched to a gene. The germline gives CDR1 MNHEY, CDR2 SMNVEV (reference sequence). The CDR3 sequence is 14 residues long.

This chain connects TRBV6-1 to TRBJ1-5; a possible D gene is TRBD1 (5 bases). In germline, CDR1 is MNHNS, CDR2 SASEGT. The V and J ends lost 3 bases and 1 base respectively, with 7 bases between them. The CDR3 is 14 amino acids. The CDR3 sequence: CASSDWGSNQPQHF. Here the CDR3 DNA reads TGTGCCAGCAGTGATTGGGGGAGCAATCAGCCCCAGCATTTT.

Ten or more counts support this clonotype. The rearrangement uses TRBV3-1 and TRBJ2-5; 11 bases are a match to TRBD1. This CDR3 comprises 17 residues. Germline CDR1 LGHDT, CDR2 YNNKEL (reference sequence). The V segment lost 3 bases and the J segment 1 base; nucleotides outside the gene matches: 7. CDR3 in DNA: TGTGCCAGCAGCCAGCGCACCGGGACAGGGGGCCAAGAGACCCAGTACTTC. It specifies CASSQRTGTGGQETQYF.

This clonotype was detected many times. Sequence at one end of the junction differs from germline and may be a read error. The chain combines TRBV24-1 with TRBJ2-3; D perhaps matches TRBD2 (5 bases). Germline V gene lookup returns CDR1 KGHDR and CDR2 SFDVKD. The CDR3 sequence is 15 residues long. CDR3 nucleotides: TGTGCCACCAGTGATTCGACACTAGGCACAGATGCGCAGTATTTT. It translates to CATSDSTLGTDAQYF.

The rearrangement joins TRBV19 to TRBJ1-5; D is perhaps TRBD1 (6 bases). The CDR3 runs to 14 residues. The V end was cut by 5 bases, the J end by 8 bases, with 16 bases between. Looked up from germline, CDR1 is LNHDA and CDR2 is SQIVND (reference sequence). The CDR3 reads CASSAHRALEPQHF. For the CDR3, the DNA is TGTGCCAGTAGTGCACACAGGGCCCTCGAGCCCCAGCATTTT.